The source of this T cell receptor beta chain is a study of T cell responses to AZD1222 COVID-19 vaccine. Points from the study as a whole: Sampling that yielded the repertoires occurred only after the peak T cell response. Mostly white British, mostly female donors; authors suggested clonal diversity may be underestimated.

Profiling relied on immunoSEQ multiplex PCR, and the TCRdb table lists in-frame clones only, not all of them. The table shows some 150,000 clones, with about 95% occurring only once. Looked up from germline, CDR1 is SSHAT and CDR2 is FNYEAQ (reference sequence). The CDR3 has 15 amino acids. Trimming left V 7 bases short and J 4 bases short, with 18 bases between. Worth noting for this clone: Its antigen is undetermined.

Sample: peripheral blood, taken on day 0 of AZD1222 vaccination. The clonotype was recovered from an adult in good health. The V gene is TRBV7-7, the J gene TRBJ2-3; the D call may be TRBD1 or TRBD2 (5 bases each). The CDR3 DNA reads TGTGCCAGCACCCTGGGGGAGAGTAAGGCAGATACGCAGTATTTT. Protein: CASTLGESKADTQYF.